Listed below are T cell receptor beta chains from one sample, sequenced in a study of neurological immune-mediated disorders. TCRdb ran MiXCR on the 5' RACE reads and lists one entry per CDR3 protein. The data hold nearly 60,000 distinct CDR3 sequences, with around 3.4% observed a single time. The sample was PBMCs. All receptors come from a woman aged 55-70 years with multiple sclerosis. Both conserved end residues are part of each CDR3. A D gene is named only where the DNA matches it firmly. Clone size is given for some rows only: seen once, a few or many times, or a class if the clone is expanded.

clone_size j_call v_call d_call cdr3_nt cdr3_aa
many TRBJ2-7 TRBV14 NA TGTGCCAGCAGCTACGTTGGAGGCCTCTGGGACGAGCAGTACTTC CASSYVGGLWDEQYF
many TRBJ1-2 TRBV5-1 NA TGCGCCAGCAGCCCAACAGATTCTGGCTACACCTTC CASSPTDSGYTF
many TRBJ1-3 TRBV9 TRBD1 TGTGCCAGCAGCACCGCAGGGGGATCTGGAAACACCATATATTTT CASSTAGGSGNTIYF
many TRBJ1-1 TRBV10-3 NA TGTGCCATCAGCCATAGCACCGCCCGAGCTTTCTTT CAISHSTARAFF
NA TRBJ2-5 TRBV20-1 TRBD1 TGCAGTGCTGGGACAGGGAGGGAGACCCAGTACTTC CSAGTGRETQYF
many TRBJ1-4 TRBV5-1 NA TGCGCCAGCAGCTTGGGGGACACAACAACTAATGAAAAACTGTTTTTT CASSLGDTTTNEKLFF
many TRBJ2-7 TRBV20-1 TRBD2 TGCAGTGCTAGATCGCTAGCGGCCTACGAGCAGTACTTC CSARSLAAYEQYF
many TRBJ2-2 TRBV5-1 NA TGCGCCAGCAGCGCAACAAACACCGGGGAGCTGTTTTTT CASSATNTGELFF
many TRBJ2-7 TRBV20-1 TRBD1 TGCAGTGGTGGGGACAGGGGCGGATACGAGCAGTACTTC CSGGDRGGYEQYF
many TRBJ2-3 TRBV5-1 TRBD2 TGCGCCAGCAGCGGCGGGAGGGCCTGGGGCTACACAGATACGCAGTATTTT CASSGGRAWGYTDTQYF
many TRBJ1-2 TRBV28 NA TGTGCCAGCGGGCTCATCGGGACACCCTATGGCTACACCTTC CASGLIGTPYGYTF
NA TRBJ1-6 TRBV28 NA TGTGCCAGCAGGGGGACACAAACCTGGCGTTCAACCCTCAACTTT CASRGTQTWRSTLNF
many TRBJ2-7 TRBV28 NA TGTGCCAGCAGAGCCGGAAGCTCCTACGAGCAGTACTTC CASRAGSSYEQYF
NA TRBJ2-7 TRBV7-6 TRBD1 TGTGCCAGCAGCCTACAGGGGTACGAGCAGTACTTC CASSLQGYEQYF
many TRBJ1-3 TRBV9 NA TGTGCCAGCAGCCCGCCAGGAGGAAACACCATATATTTT CASSPPGGNTIYF
many TRBJ2-1 TRBV4-1 NA TGCGCCAGCAGCCAACTTACCCAAGCCTACAATGAGCAGTTCTTC CASSQLTQAYNEQFF
NA TRBJ1-1 TRBV25-1 NA TGTGCCAGCAGTGAATATAACTGGGAAGAGGAAGCTTTCTTT CASSEYNWEEEAFF
many TRBJ1-5 TRBV28 NA TGTGCCAGCATGAGGATGGCAGGTCTGCCTCCGAATCAGCCCCAGCATTTT CASMRMAGLPPNQPQHF
many TRBJ2-7 TRBV10-3 TRBD2 TGTGCCATCGGAGCGGGACTAGCGACCTACGAGCAGTACTTC CAIGAGLATYEQYF
many TRBJ1-1 TRBV25-1 NA TGTGCCAGCAGTGGAACCTATGAAGCTTTCTTT CASSGTYEAFF
many TRBJ2-6 TRBV9 TRBD1 TGTGCCAGCAGGTTAAATGGGGAGACAGGGCCTTGGGCCAACGTCCTGACTTTC CASRLNGETGPWANVLTF
many TRBJ1-5 TRBV20-1 NA TGCAGTGCAATGGACAGATTCAGCGGCAATCAGCCCCAGCATTTT CSAMDRFSGNQPQHF
many TRBJ1-5 TRBV20-1 NA TGCAGTGCTAGTTTGGGGCAGGGGAGCAATCAGCCCCAGCATTTT CSASLGQGSNQPQHF
many TRBJ1-1 TRBV20-1 NA TGCAGTGCTACCCCGGGGGCGGGATCCATGAACACTGAAGCTTTCTTT CSATPGAGSMNTEAFF
many TRBJ1-1 TRBV29-1 NA TGCAGCGTTGCCCGCCAACGGTTACAGGGAACTGAAGCTTTCTTT CSVARQRLQGTEAFF
many TRBJ1-2 TRBV7-9 NA TGTGCCAGCAGCCCGGGAGATTATGGCTACACCTTC CASSPGDYGYTF
many TRBJ2-1 TRBV20-1 TRBD2 TGCAGTGTCCTGACTAGCAATGCCGACAATGAGCAGTTCTTC CSVLTSNADNEQFF